Listed here are 32 T cell receptor beta chains from one sample, sequenced in a study of T cell responses to AZD1222 COVID-19 vaccine. Assay: immunoSEQ multiplex PCR; the TCRdb copy retains only in-frame clones and omits some. Of 60,000 to 65,000 clones in the sample, 84% are singletons; the top ten hold under 7.5%. The sequencing used peripheral blood, collected on day 0 of AZD1222 vaccination. The receptors stem from an adult in good health.

The genes are TRBV29-1 and TRBJ2-1; D remains ambiguous. The CDR3 is made up of 13 amino acids. In germline, CDR1 is SQVTM, CDR2 ANQGSEA. V was cut by 7 bases and J by 2 bases, with 12 bases left in between. The CDR3 DNA is TGCAGCGGAGCCCCTAGTGCCTACAATGAGCAGTTCTTC. Protein sequence: CSGAPSAYNEQFF.

The V call is TRBV2, the J call TRBJ1-1, with 7 bases lining up with TRBD1. Losses at the gene ends were 8 bases for V and 3 bases for J; bases not matched to a gene: 9. Per the germline V gene, CDR1 is SNHLY and CDR2 is FYNNEI. The length of the CDR3 is 14 residues. The CDR3 spells CASLKLDRDTEAFF. CDR3 DNA: TGTGCCAGCCTAAAACTAGACAGGGACACTGAAGCTTTCTTT.

V and J are TRBV5-1 and TRBJ1-6, with D hard to call. V dropped 0 bases and J dropped 0 bases, with 7 bases sitting between them. Looked up from germline, CDR1 is SGHRS and CDR2 is YFSETQ. This CDR3 comprises 16 residues. This CDR3 reads CASSLDGSSYNSPLHF. Here the CDR3 DNA reads TGCGCCAGCAGCTTGGATGGGAGCTCCTATAATTCACCCCTCCACTTT.

This chain links TRBV29-1 with TRBJ2-7; D remains ambiguous. The V and J ends lost 6 bases and 2 bases respectively, with 17 bases between them. Per germline, CDR1 SQVTM and CDR2 ANQGSEA. CDR3 length equals 14 residues. CDR3 bases: TGCAGCGTCGCCGACATGCTCTCGGCCTACGAGCAGTACTTC. It is translated as CSVADMLSAYEQYF.

For the CDR3, the DNA is TGTGCCAGCACCTTCGTCCGGGGGGGAGAGACCCAGTACTTC. Protein product: CASTFVRGGETQYF. V is TRBV7-9 and J is TRBJ2-5; TRBD2 matches at 8 bases. V lost 7 bases, J lost 4 bases, and 8 bases stayed unmatched. Per germline, CDR1 SEHNR and CDR2 FQNEAQ (reference sequence). CDR3 length: 14 amino acids.

In DNA form, the CDR3 reads TGTGCCAGCAGCTTGGGCCCGGGAACCCCCGGCGAGCAGTACTTC. It is translated as CASSLGPGTPGEQYF. The chain is built from TRBV5-6 and TRBJ2-7; possibly TRBD2 for D (5 bases). There are 15 residues in the CDR3. V was clipped by 0 bases and J by 6 bases, with 16 bases between them. Looked up from germline, CDR1 is SGHDT and CDR2 is YYEEEE.

J is TRBJ1-1 and V is TRBV10-3; no reliable D call. Trimming pared 6 bases from V and 2 bases from J, leaving 7 bases between. The germline V gene encodes CDR1 ENHRY and CDR2 SYGVKD. This CDR3 comprises 12 residues. CDR3 nucleotides: TGTGCCATCAGCGGGGAAAACACTGAAGCTTTCTTT. This gives the protein CAISGENTEAFF.

The chain carries TRBV12-3 or TRBV12-4 and TRBJ1-1; D not resolved. V was shortened by 5 bases and J by 2 bases, with 9 bases between the two germline ends. The CDR3 totals 13 residues. The CDR3 reads CASSAQVNTEAFF. DNA of the CDR3: TGTGCCAGCAGTGCCCAGGTAAACACTGAAGCTTTCTTT.

The chain employs TRBV7-2 and TRBJ2-5, with 11 bases that match TRBD1. The germline gives CDR1 SGHTA, CDR2 FQGNSA. The V gene end was trimmed by 5 bases and the J gene end by 5 bases; junction bases not matched to a gene: 4. The CDR3 length is 14 residues. The CDR3 DNA follows: TGTGCCAGCAGCGAGGACAGGGGGCGGGAGACCCAGTACTTC. Its translation is CASSEDRGRETQYF.

V is TRBV7-9 and J is TRBJ1-1; D is uncertain. The CDR3 is 14 amino acids. Germline-derived CDR1 and CDR2 are SEHNR and FQNEAQ (reference sequence). The V and J ends lost 5 bases and 1 base respectively, with 11 bases between them. Here the CDR3 DNA reads TGTGCCAGCAGCCTAGAGACCGAGAACACTGAAGCTTTCTTT. Protein product: CASSLETENTEAFF.

Of note for this clone: Other nucleotide sequences in the sample specify the same CDR3. The rearrangement uses TRBV12-3 or TRBV12-4 and TRBJ2-5; D unresolved. The V end was cut by 3 bases, the J end by 4 bases, with 3 bases between. CDR3 length: 11 residues. The CDR3 is CASSLGETQYF. CDR3 nucleotide sequence: TGTGCCAGCAGTTTGGGAGAGACCCAGTACTTC.

The V gene is TRBV19, the J gene TRBJ1-5; TRBD1 matches 7 bases. V was clipped by 9 bases and J by 3 bases; unmatched bases: 11. CDR3 length equals 15 residues. Germline V CDR1 and CDR2: LNHDA, SQIVND (reference sequence). The CDR3 bases are TGTGCCAGCGCAGAGGGGGGACAGCTCAATCAGCCCCAGCATTTT. It is translated as CASAEGGQLNQPQHF.

This CDR3 is CASSQLLAGGPPVQYF. For the CDR3, the DNA is TGTGCCAGCAGCCAACTACTAGCGGGGGGGCCCCCAGTTCAGTACTTC. The chain combines TRBV4-2 with TRBJ2-4; 13 bases fit TRBD2. From germline, CDR1 is LGHNA and CDR2 YNFKEQ. This CDR3 contains 16 residues. V lost 2 bases, J lost 11 bases, and 9 bases stayed unmatched.

The rearrangement joins TRBV5-1 to TRBJ2-2, with D tentatively TRBD1 (6 bases). The CDR3 extends over 15 amino acids. Trimming removed 2 bases at V and 5 bases at J, with 13 bases between. CDR1 and CDR2 from the germline V gene are SGHRS and YFSETQ. The CDR3 sequence is CASSFSGETTGELFF. For the CDR3, the DNA is TGCGCCAGCAGCTTTTCAGGGGAGACTACCGGGGAGCTGTTTTTT.

The CDR3 spells CASSVGSSNQPQHF. Written as DNA, the CDR3 is TGCGCCAGCAGCGTGGGTTCTAGCAATCAGCCCCAGCATTTT. The genes are TRBV5-1 and TRBJ1-5; D ambiguous. Germline-derived CDR1 and CDR2 are SGHRS and YFSETQ. This CDR3 has 14 amino acids. V was clipped by 4 bases and J by 0 bases, with 8 bases between them.

This clone was detected only once. This sequence joins TRBV10-3 and TRBJ1-3, with 10 bases fitting TRBD1. The V gene end was trimmed by 9 bases and the J gene end by 1 base; junction bases not matched to a gene: 6. This CDR3 is built from 15 residues. Germline CDR1 and CDR2: ENHRY and SYGVKD. Written as DNA, the CDR3 is TGTGCCATACGAGGGACAGGGGATTCTGGAAACACCATATATTTT. This encodes CAIRGTGDSGNTIYF.

V is TRBV27 and J is TRBJ1-5; D unclear. Trimming left V 1 base short and J 6 bases short, with 7 bases between. The CDR3 contains 13 residues. The germline V gene encodes CDR1 MNHEY and CDR2 SMNVEV (reference sequence). CDR3 residues: CASSLYGSQPQHF. The CDR3, as DNA: TGTGCCAGCAGTTTATATGGGAGTCAGCCCCAGCATTTT.

The chain joins TRBV27 to TRBJ1-5; 10 bases fit TRBD1. The CDR3 consists of 15 residues. Germline values: CDR1 MNHEY, CDR2 SMNVEV (reference sequence). Losses at the gene ends were 5 bases for V and 6 bases for J; bases not matched to a gene: 7. The DNA for the CDR3 is TGTGCCAGCAGTGTGACAGGGGGCCTCGGTCAGCCCCAGCATTTT. The encoded protein is CASSVTGGLGQPQHF.

This sequence joins TRBV3-1 (or the pseudogene TRBV3-2) and TRBJ2-7, with no clear D. The CDR3 extends over 16 amino acids. Germline-derived CDR1 and CDR2 are LGHDT and YNNKEL (reference sequence). Between the trimmed V and J ends, which lost 0 bases and 2 bases, there was a span of 14 bases. In DNA form, the CDR3 reads TGTGCCAGCAGCCAAGATTCGGGTCAACTTACCTACGAGCAGTACTTC. Encoded protein: CASSQDSGQLTYEQYF.

The chain has TRBV19 and TRBJ1-1, with D perhaps matching TRBD1 (5 bases). The germline V and J ends were trimmed by 6 bases and 1 base, with 9 bases remaining between them. In germline, CDR1 is LNHDA, CDR2 SQIVND (reference sequence). The CDR3 has 13 residues. The CDR3 is CASSYTGNTEAFF. In DNA, the CDR3 is TGTGCCAGTAGCTACACAGGGAACACTGAAGCTTTCTTT.

This sequence joins TRBV6-5 and TRBJ1-2; D is ambiguous. Germline V gene lookup returns CDR1 MNHEY and CDR2 SVGAGI. CDR3 size: 14 residues. Trimming shortened V by 6 bases and J by 5 bases, and 16 bases separated the two germline ends. DNA for the CDR3: TGTGCCAGCAGCCGCGGGCCAGAGACGTATGGCTACACCTTC. Translating it yields CASSRGPETYGYTF.

The gene calls are TRBV19 and TRBJ1-1, with TRBD1 matching 7 bases. With V trimmed by 4 bases and J by 5 bases, 7 bases remained unmatched. Germline CDR1 and CDR2: LNHDA and SQIVND (reference sequence). This CDR3 spans 14 amino acids. This CDR3 reads CASSKQGMGTEAFF. DNA for the CDR3: TGTGCCAGTAGTAAACAGGGGATGGGAACTGAAGCTTTCTTT.

This sequence joins TRBV5-1 and TRBJ2-5; D is undetermined. Germline CDR1 and CDR2: SGHRS and YFSETQ. This CDR3 has 11 residues. Trimming removed 4 bases at V and 2 bases at J, with 3 bases between. The chain's CDR3 is CASSRQETQYF. CDR3 in DNA: TGCGCCAGCAGCAGACAAGAGACCCAGTACTTC.

The V gene is TRBV5-1, the J gene TRBJ2-5; either TRBD1 or TRBD2 may fit D (5 bases each). Per germline, CDR1 SGHRS and CDR2 YFSETQ. Deletions cut 4 bases from V and 1 base from J, with 14 bases between. The CDR3 covers 15 residues. The chain's CDR3 is CASSGEGHTQETQYF. The CDR3 coding sequence is TGCGCCAGCAGCGGCGAGGGGCACACCCAAGAGACCCAGTACTTC.

The chain recombines TRBV9 with TRBJ2-7, with D perhaps given as TRBD1 or TRBD2 (5 bases each). This CDR3 contains 15 residues. In germline, CDR1 is SGDLS, CDR2 YYNGEE. With 0 bases removed from V and 2 bases from J, the gap between germline ends came to 12 bases. The chain's CDR3 is CASSVGGTFTYEQYF. The CDR3, as DNA: TGTGCCAGCAGCGTAGGGGGGACCTTTACCTACGAGCAGTACTTC.

The chain carries TRBV7-9 and TRBJ2-4; TRBD2 agrees at 13 bases. This CDR3 is built from 19 residues. After removal of 5 bases from V and 0 bases from J, the junction contained 10 bases not matched to a gene. Germline V gene lookup returns CDR1 SEHNR and CDR2 FQNEAQ (reference sequence). The DNA of the CDR3 is TGTGCCAGCAGCCTGACTAGCGGGGGGACCAGTTTAGCCAAAAACATTCAGTACTTC. Its translation is CASSLTSGGTSLAKNIQYF.

The chain is built from TRBV3-1 (or the pseudogene TRBV3-2) and TRBJ2-7, with D perhaps matching TRBD2 (5 bases). CDR3 length: 14 amino acids. V lost 4 bases, J lost 3 bases, and 13 bases lay in between. Germline-derived CDR1 and CDR2 are LGHDT and YNNKEL (reference sequence). The CDR3 nucleotides read TGTGCCAGCAGCCTCCGTGAGGGTCTCTACGAGCAGTACTTC. Residues: CASSLREGLYEQYF.

The gene calls are TRBV11-2 and TRBJ1-1; a possible D gene is TRBD1 (5 bases). This CDR3 comprises 13 residues. In germline, CDR1 is SGHAT, CDR2 FQNNGV. V dropped 0 bases and J dropped 7 bases, with 9 bases sitting between them. DNA for the CDR3: TGTGCCAGCAGCTTAGACAGGGACCTTGAAGCTTTCTTT. Its protein is CASSLDRDLEAFF.

CDR3 nucleotides: TGTGCCAGCAGCCAATCCGACCCGAACACTGAAGCTTTCTTT. Translating gives CASSQSDPNTEAFF. The rearrangement links TRBV14 to TRBJ1-1; no firm D call. Per germline, CDR1 SGHDN and CDR2 FVKESK. Trimming removed 2 bases at V and 1 base at J, with 8 bases between. This CDR3 is built from 14 residues.

CDR3: CASRDGAYEQYF. CDR3 coding DNA: TGTGCCTCCCGGGACGGCGCCTACGAGCAGTACTTC. The rearrangement links TRBV25-1 to TRBJ2-7; D may match TRBD1 or TRBD2 (5 bases each). The CDR3 extends over 12 amino acids. Trimming took off 11 bases at V and 2 bases at J, with 13 bases between the two ends. CDR1 MGHDK and CDR2 SYGVNS come from the germline V gene.

In this sample, this clone turned up a few times. The chain combines TRBV5-1 with TRBJ2-2; D possibly matches TRBD1 or TRBD2 (5 bases each). This CDR3 is built from 16 residues. Germline CDR1 reads SGHRS; CDR2 reads YFSETQ. Trimming cost V 5 bases and J 4 bases, with 18 bases left between them. In DNA, the CDR3 is TGCGCCAGCAGTTTAGAGGGGAGAACCACCACCGGGGAGCTGTTTTTT. Protein sequence: CASSLEGRTTTGELFF.

This clone has a handful of counts. CDR3 protein: CASSQSKGTYEQYF. DNA for the CDR3: TGCGCCAGCAGCCAAAGCAAAGGTACCTACGAGCAGTACTTC. The genes are TRBV4-3 and TRBJ2-7; D remains ambiguous. The CDR3 is 14 residues long. V was cut by 2 bases and J by 2 bases, with 10 bases left in between. The V gene's germline CDR1 is LGHNA and CDR2 YSLEER.